This T cell receptor (beta chain) was recorded in a study of blood T cell repertoires in COVID-19. Overall study: T cells, B-cell-depleted T cells, or PBMCs provided the cDNA or gDNA that served as material.

Authors' methods: Counts of nucleated cells, estimated from reference gene primer amplification, were obtained. Only in-frame clones appear in the TCRdb table, and some are missing; sequencing was by immunoSEQ multiplex PCR. The V and J calls and clone size were taken over from that table, and D and trimming were inferred from the DNA. Among 200,000 to 300,000 clones, roughly nine tenths were seen once, and the ten largest hold under 3%. Participants were placed into cohorts based on the clinical history they reported. Germline V gene data show CDR1 as LNHDA and CDR2 as SQIVND (reference sequence). V gave up 3 bases and J gave up 6 bases; unmatched junction bases: 3. CDR3 size: 15 residues.

Sequencing was done on a sample of PBMCs or T cells enriched from blood (not recorded which). This TCR derives from a woman between 18 and 29 years old who had recovered from COVID-19. This chain joins TRBV19 and TRBJ2-2; 11 nucleotides align to TRBD2. The CDR3 region has the DNA TGTGCCAGTAGTATTCTAGCGGGGGGCCCCGGGGAGCTGTTTTTT. The encoded protein is CASSILAGGPGELFF.